Detailed here is one TCR beta chain. Its antigen remains unknown. At one of its ends the junction is not consistent with the germline gene, which may arise from a read error. The CDR3 extends over 16 amino acids. CDR1 and CDR2 (germline): LNHDA, SQIVND (reference sequence). Diagnoses were established using clinical symptoms, serum thyroxine and TRAb, thyroid ultrasound and orbital computed tomography. The data originate from a study of T cells in Graves' hyperthyroidism and ophthalmopathy. Findings and caveats of the study: Ophthalmopathy got predicted by the model a median about six months before its onset. Most thyroid clonotypes that were expanded above 0.001 also turned up in blood.

Template material for amplifying TCR beta CDR3 regions consisted of RNA transcripts. HTBI primers were employed in a first-round RT-PCR of the TCR CDR3. TCRdb re-derived calls from the multiplex PCR reads in MiXCR, one entry per CDR3 protein. The sample consists of around 290,000 distinct CDR3 sequences, less than 15% of them appearing once. The sample consisted of blood. The J gene is TRBJ2-1, the V gene TRBV19, with 8 nucleotides matching TRBD2. This clonotype was obtained from a woman in her twenties or thirties with Graves' hyperthyroidism that later progressed to Graves' ophthalmopathy. The CDR3 region is CAGSITSGISYNEQFF. Here the CDR3 DNA reads TGTGCCGGTAGCATTACTAGCGGAATCTCCTACAATGAGCAGTTCTTC.